This paragraph reports one T cell receptor beta chain. Its antigen is undetermined. V dropped 2 bases and J dropped 4 bases, with 12 bases sitting between them. Germline assignment: CDR1 PRHDT and CDR2 FYEKMQ (reference sequence). CDR3 length: 15 amino acids. TCRdb called the 5' RACE reads again in MiXCR, with one record for every CDR3 protein. The sample comprises 120,000 or so distinct CDR3 sequences, approximately 9% of which are singletons, and 40% rests with the top ten. The sample belongs to a study of T cells after yellow fever vaccination. Broader study findings: Clones from primary vaccination mostly reappeared after the booster (over 95% CD4, over 85% CD8).

The sequence was collected from a man aged 18 to 30 who received the YFV17D yellow fever vaccine. The specimen comprised CD8+ T cells sorted from PBMCs, sampled on the day of the yellow fever booster vaccination. The J gene is TRBJ2-1, the V gene TRBV13; D perhaps matches TRBD1 (6 bases). The CDR3 here is CASSLSGQGYNEQFF. The CDR3 DNA reads as TGTGCCAGCAGCTTATCGGGACAAGGGTACAATGAGCAGTTCTTC.